This is a list of T cell receptor beta chains from one sample in a study of blood T cell repertoires in COVID-19. Clones were sequenced by immunoSEQ multiplex PCR, and TCRdb holds only the in-frame ones, with some missing. The repertoire holds 97,000 or so clones, with 90% as singletons. Sequenced sample: peripheral blood. The receptors come from a man aged 55 to 70 with acute or convalescent COVID-19. CDR3s leave out the opening cysteine and the closing phenylalanine or tryptophan. Fields, in order: V gene, CDR3 length, CDR3 protein.

>TRBV11-2|15
ASSLEGRGSSYNEQF
>TRBV30|13
AWSASRVSNYGYT
>TRBV4-2|15
ASSTQRASTSTDTQY
>TRBV5-6|12
ASSLVPEGTEAF
>TRBV29-1|13
SAAGGSGRKETQY
>TRBV7-2|13
ASSPDRGSVQPQH
>TRBV5-6|12
ASSLLQYNEKLF
>TRBV7-6|11
ASSLRGGLGYT
>TRBV14|17
ASSRDRVFSSPLDLAIY
>TRBV14|11
ASSQDPVSTQY
>TRBV19|12
ASSIEDSYQPQH
>TRBV6-4|11
ASRPTANTEAF
>TRBV5-1|13
ASSLGQGVPSGYT
>TRBV6-5|12
ASSYGRDTKRAF
>TRBV4-1|14
ASSQAPATGTYGYT
>TRBV2|11
ASLRASNQPQH
>TRBV12-3/TRBV12-4|9
ASSSLYGYT
>TRBV4-2|14
ASSQDQDRLRQPQH
>TRBV7-2|12
ASSLGTGWDRAF
>TRBV5-1|13
ASSFMRANTGELF
>TRBV19|11
ASSRADNYGYT
>TRBV3-1/TRBV3-2|12
ASSPDGRGNTIY
>TRBV29-1|9
SVEQGETQY
>TRBV27|13
ATSGGFRGGSGYT
>TRBV5-1|12
ASSLLGQNTEAF
>TRBV29-1|11
SASGGRVGELF